The next 18 T cell receptor beta chains were all read from a single sample in a study of blood T cell repertoires in COVID-19. The assay was immunoSEQ multiplex PCR, and TCRdb's table has in-frame clones only and misses some. The sample lists about 150,000 clones, 80% to 90% occurring once. Sequenced input: peripheral blood. The source is a woman aged 70-85 years with acute or convalescent COVID-19.

The chain is built from TRBV3-1 (or the pseudogene TRBV3-2) and TRBJ1-2; D is undetermined. Trimming stripped 3 bases from V and 5 bases from J, with 16 bases between. Germline assignment: CDR1 LGHDT and CDR2 YNNKEL (reference sequence). The CDR3 has 15 residues. The CDR3 protein is CASSHLGLSRYGYTF. The CDR3 coding sequence is TGTGCCAGCAGCCACCTAGGACTGTCTAGGTATGGCTACACCTTC.

This chain connects TRBV2 to TRBJ1-1; the D gene is possibly TRBD1 (5 bases). This CDR3 has 14 amino acids. Germline assignment: CDR1 SNHLY and CDR2 FYNNEI. Deletions cut 8 bases from V and 4 bases from J, with 17 bases between. The CDR3: CASLVRDSSTEAFF. As DNA, the CDR3 is TGTGCCAGCCTTGTCAGGGATAGTAGCACTGAAGCTTTCTTT.

The J gene is TRBJ1-2, the V gene TRBV7-9; the match to TRBD1 covers 7 bases. This CDR3 contains 13 residues. Trimming cost V 3 bases and J 4 bases; bases outside gene matches: 2. Germline CDR1 SEHNR, CDR2 FQNEAQ (reference sequence). The CDR3 protein is CASSFTGVYGYTF. CDR3 bases: TGTGCCAGCAGCTTCACAGGGGTCTATGGCTACACCTTC.

The CDR3 region has the DNA TGTGCCAGCAGCTCCGGGACTAGCGGCACCGGGGAGCTGTTTTTT. Its translation: CASSSGTSGTGELFF. This chain joins TRBV11-3 and TRBJ2-2, with 11 bases aligning to TRBD2. The V gene's germline CDR1 is SGHNT and CDR2 YENEEA. The CDR3 runs 15 residues. V lost 4 bases to trimming and J lost 4 bases; unmatched junction nucleotides: 2.

The gene calls are TRBV5-1 and TRBJ2-2; 10 nucleotides agree with TRBD1. The CDR3 is 19 amino acids. Germline CDR1 reads SGHRS; CDR2 reads YFSETQ. With V trimmed by 2 bases and J by 6 bases, 16 bases remained unmatched. The CDR3 DNA follows: TGCGCCAGCAGCTTAAAGGAGCACCCGGGACAGGGGTTCCCCGGGGAGCTGTTTTTT. Its translation is CASSLKEHPGQGFPGELFF.

Concerning this clone: At one boundary the junction diverges from the germline segment, which might be a read error. The chain links TRBV4-1 to TRBJ2-7; D is ambiguous. The CDR3 is 16 amino acids. Germline V gives CDR1 MGHRA, CDR2 YSYEKL. The CDR3 protein is CASSEDWALSVYEQYF. The CDR3 nucleotides read TGCGCCAGCAGCGAAGATTGGGCTCTCTCCGTCTACGAGCAGTACTTC.

The CDR3 bases are TGTGCCATCAGGAGGGAGGGTTGGAACACTGAAGCTTTCTTT. Translated: CAIRREGWNTEAFF. The rearrangement joins TRBV10-3 to TRBJ1-1; no clear D. This CDR3 contains 14 residues. Trimming took 6 bases from V and 1 from J, leaving 12 bases between them. CDR1 is ENHRY and CDR2 is SYGVKD in the germline V gene.

In its sample, this clone was seen once. The chain links TRBV7-9 to TRBJ1-6; 8 bases fit TRBD1. CDR1 and CDR2 from the germline V gene are SEHNR and FQNEAQ (reference sequence). Trimming at V came to 4 bases and at J to 6 bases, leaving 5 bases not matched to a gene. The CDR3 has 15 amino acids. The CDR3: CASSSSTGVNSPLHF. The CDR3, as DNA: TGTGCCAGCAGCTCATCGACAGGGGTTAATTCACCCCTCCACTTT.

This chain uses TRBV7-2 with TRBJ2-3; 7 bases line up with TRBD2. This CDR3 region has 17 residues. The junction had 7 bases not matched to a gene; V was cut back by 1 base and J by 0 bases. Germline V CDR1 and CDR2: SGHTA, FQGNSA. The CDR3: CASSLEGGGLSTDTQYF. The CDR3, as DNA: TGTGCCAGCAGCTTAGAGGGCGGGGGACTGAGCACAGATACGCAGTATTTT.

The chain links TRBV4-3 to TRBJ1-1, with D possibly TRBD1 on 6 matching bases. Per the germline V gene, CDR1 is LGHNA and CDR2 is YSLEER. The V and J ends lost 4 bases and 0 bases respectively, with 15 bases between them. The CDR3 spans 16 residues. DNA of the CDR3: TGCGCCAGCAGCCGCGAGGACAGCCGCATGAACACTGAAGCTTTCTTT. As protein: CASSREDSRMNTEAFF.

The chain couples TRBV12-3 or TRBV12-4 to TRBJ1-2, with D perhaps TRBD1 (6 bases). The length of the CDR3 is 13 residues. The ends were cut back, 6 bases at V and 4 bases at J, with 12 bases in the middle. In nucleotides, the CDR3 is TGTGCCAGCAGAATCGGGACATCCTATGGCTACACCTTC. It encodes CASRIGTSYGYTF.

The CDR3 sequence: CASSSPGKHNLVPFYTF. The CDR3 region has the DNA TGCGCCAGCAGCTCTCCCGGGAAACATAACCTAGTTCCCTTCTACACCTTC. The rearrangement links TRBV5-1 to TRBJ1-2; D is unresolved. In germline, CDR1 is SGHRS, CDR2 YFSETQ. Trimming pared 3 bases from V and 10 bases from J, leaving 28 bases between. This CDR3 spans 17 amino acids.

The gene calls are TRBV20-1 and TRBJ1-1; possible D gene TRBD1, 5 bases. This CDR3 has 15 residues. V shed 3 bases and J shed 0 bases, with 14 bases lying between them. From germline, CDR1 is DFQATT and CDR2 SNEGSKA (reference sequence). CDR3 region: CSASGAGRLNTEAFF. The CDR3 nucleotides read TGCAGTGCTAGTGGGGCAGGGCGGCTGAACACTGAAGCTTTCTTT.

Only a few counts were recorded for this clone. The chain joins TRBV3-1 (or the pseudogene TRBV3-2) to TRBJ1-2, with 9 bases that match TRBD1. J gave up 5 bases and V 0 bases, and 13 bases lay outside the gene matches. The germline CDR1 and CDR2 sequences are LGHDT and YNNKEL (reference sequence). The CDR3 has 18 residues. CDR3 protein: CASSQDGTGLSRLYGYTF. In DNA, the CDR3 is TGTGCCAGCAGCCAAGATGGGACAGGGCTCTCCCGCCTTTATGGCTACACCTTC.

The chain couples TRBV28 to TRBJ2-5; possible D gene TRBD1, 5 bases. The ends were cut back, 5 bases at V and 7 bases at J, with 14 bases in the middle. The CDR3 spans 13 residues. Germline assignment: CDR1 MDHEN and CDR2 SYDVKM. The CDR3 DNA sequence: TGTGCCAGCAGTGTTGAAGGACAATGGACCCAGTACTTC. As protein: CASSVEGQWTQYF.

The chain carries TRBV30 and TRBJ2-7; tentative D call: TRBD1 (5 bases). The CDR3 totals 16 residues. V lost 0 bases and J 4 bases, leaving 19 bases between the germline ends. Looked up from germline, CDR1 is GTSNPN and CDR2 is SVGIG (reference sequence). The CDR3 reads CAWSVRWGLSSYEQYF. CDR3 coding DNA: TGTGCCTGGAGTGTAAGGTGGGGCCTTTCTTCTTACGAGCAGTACTTC.

This sequence joins TRBV6-1 and TRBJ2-1; TRBD2 agrees at 9 bases. Germline values: CDR1 MNHNS, CDR2 SASEGT. The J segment lost 5 bases and the V segment lost 1 base, leaving 3 bases of the junction unmatched. The CDR3 has 15 residues. CDR3 in amino acids: CASSEGLAGNNEQFF. The CDR3 DNA sequence: TGTGCCAGCAGTGAAGGGCTAGCGGGGAACAATGAGCAGTTCTTC.

The CDR3 region has the DNA TGTGCCAGCAGTGAATACTCAGGCTCCTCTGGAAACACCATATATTTT. Encoded protein: CASSEYSGSSGNTIYF. This chain joins TRBV2 and TRBJ1-3; D unclear. The length of the CDR3 is 16 residues. The V gene lost 2 bases and the J gene lost 0 bases, with 11 bases spanning the gap. Germline lookup yields CDR1 SNHLY and CDR2 FYNNEI.